This T cell receptor (beta chain) was obtained from a study of control samples from healthy donors and cancer patients. Deletions cut 3 bases from V and 4 bases from J, with 9 bases between. The germline CDR1 and CDR2 sequences are MNHNS and SASEGT. The CDR3 totals 13 residues. This clone occurred once. Libraries were prepared by immunoSEQ multiplex PCR; TCRdb keeps only in-frame clonotypes and omits some of them. Among 150,000 or so clones listed, around 96% were seen once. This chain uses TRBV6-1 with TRBJ1-2; D unresolved. The receptor was isolated from a man aged 40-49 years in good health. The sequenced material came from blood. The CDR3 sequence: CASSESGFYGYTF. In DNA, the CDR3 is TGTGCCAGCAGTGAGAGTGGATTCTATGGCTACACCTTC.